The 26 T cell receptor beta chains below all came from one sample that was sequenced in a study of shared clonotypes between healthy human individuals. This table comes from immunoSEQ multiplex PCR, and its TCRdb copy is limited to in-frame clones, with some not included. The sample shows approximately 530,000 clones, 90% to 96% of them seen only once. Sequencing input: naive CD4+ T cells sorted from blood. The subset here: CD45RA+ positively selected. These receptor sequences come from a woman aged 30 to 39 in good health.

The V call is TRBV14, the J call TRBJ2-1; unclear D gene. The CDR3 spans 15 residues. Germline CDR1 and CDR2: SGHDN and FVKESK. Between the trimmed V and J ends, which lost 4 bases and 0 bases, there was a span of 10 bases. This chain's CDR3 is CASSLLVSSYNEQFF. CDR3 nucleotide sequence: TGTGCCAGCAGCCTGTTGGTGAGCTCCTACAATGAGCAGTTCTTC.

This clone was seen only a few times. V usage is TRBV5-5 and J usage is TRBJ2-7; 10 nucleotides agree with TRBD2. The CDR3 totals 15 residues. V was pared by 4 bases and J by 7 bases, with 11 bases of the junction left unmatched. Germline-derived CDR1 and CDR2 are SGHKS and YYEKEE (reference sequence). CDR3: CASSGVAGGPWEQYF. The CDR3 DNA is TGTGCCAGCAGCGGAGTAGCGGGAGGCCCCTGGGAGCAGTACTTC.

The rearrangement joins TRBV19 to TRBJ2-2; D perhaps matches TRBD1 (5 bases). CDR1 is LNHDA and CDR2 is SQIVND in the germline V gene (reference sequence). The germline V and J ends were trimmed by 0 bases and 6 bases, with 8 bases remaining between them. The CDR3 totals 14 residues. The CDR3 reads CASSIDRAAGELFF. The CDR3 nucleotides read TGTGCCAGTAGTATAGACAGGGCCGCCGGGGAGCTGTTTTTT.

The V and J genes are TRBV4-1 and TRBJ2-4; 8 nucleotides align to TRBD1. CDR1 MGHRA and CDR2 YSYEKL come from the germline V gene. This CDR3 is 19 amino acids long. With V trimmed by 4 bases and J by 0 bases, 14 bases remained unmatched. The CDR3 DNA reads as TGCGCCAGCAGCCTCGGGGCAGGGGGCGCAAAAGGAGCCAAAAACATTCAGTACTTC. Protein sequence: CASSLGAGGAKGAKNIQYF.

The V and J genes are TRBV2 and TRBJ2-5; possible D gene TRBD1, 5 bases. The V gene's germline CDR1 is SNHLY and CDR2 FYNNEI. Trimming took 7 bases from V and 5 from J, leaving 8 bases between them. The CDR3 runs to 11 residues. In DNA, the CDR3 is TGTGCCAGCAAGGGGCGGGAGACCCAGTACTTC. As protein: CASKGRETQYF.

DNA for the CDR3: TGTGCCAGCAGCTTACCACGGACACTCTCGGGGGGCACCATATATTTT. This sequence encodes CASSLPRTLSGGTIYF. The chain couples TRBV11-2 to TRBJ1-3; D might be TRBD1 (5 bases). This CDR3 is built from 16 residues. The germline CDR1 and CDR2 sequences are SGHAT and FQNNGV. The V end was cut by 2 bases, the J end by 9 bases, with 20 bases between.

This chain connects TRBV14 to TRBJ2-3; 12 nucleotides match TRBD2. Germline assignment: CDR1 SGHDN and CDR2 FVKESK. This CDR3 region has 16 residues. V trimming: 5 bases; J trimming: 0 bases; junction bases outside the gene matches: 3. CDR3 sequence (DNA): TGTGCCAGCAGCTCCGGACTAGCGGGGAGCACAGATACGCAGTATTTT. It translates to CASSSGLAGSTDTQYF.

The chain combines TRBV27 with TRBJ1-1; D gene uncertain. The ends were cut back, 6 bases at V and 4 bases at J, with 21 bases in the middle. The length of the CDR3 is 16 residues. Per the germline V gene, CDR1 is MNHEY and CDR2 is SMNVEV (reference sequence). CDR3: CASSGVRTGWGTEAFF. The DNA for the CDR3 is TGTGCCAGCAGCGGAGTCCGGACCGGGTGGGGCACTGAAGCTTTCTTT.

This chain joins TRBV19 and TRBJ2-7; perhaps TRBD2 as D (5 bases). Between the trimmed V and J ends, which lost 5 bases and 3 bases, there was a span of 14 bases. From germline, CDR1 is LNHDA and CDR2 SQIVND (reference sequence). The CDR3 has 14 residues. The CDR3 sequence: CASSGLRGSYEQYF. The CDR3 nucleotides read TGTGCCAGTAGTGGCCTACGGGGAAGCTACGAGCAGTACTTC.

V gene TRBV27 combines with J gene TRBJ2-4; D is possibly TRBD1 (5 bases). Germline-derived CDR1 and CDR2 are MNHEY and SMNVEV (reference sequence). The CDR3 totals 13 residues. Trimming removed 2 bases from V and 9 bases from J, with 11 bases in between. CDR3 nucleotides: TGTGCCAGCAGTTTAAGGGGTCAGGGCATTCAGTACTTC. Translating it yields CASSLRGQGIQYF.

V gene TRBV6-5 combines with J gene TRBJ2-5; D ambiguous. Germline CDR1 MNHEY, CDR2 SVGAGI. The length of the CDR3 is 14 residues. Deletions cut 0 bases from V and 2 bases from J, with 7 bases between. As DNA, the CDR3 is TGTGCCAGCAGTTACTCGAGCAGTCAAGAGACCCAGTACTTC. Translation gives CASSYSSSQETQYF.

The chain has TRBV2 and TRBJ2-7; D is undetermined. The CDR3 extends over 12 amino acids. With 6 bases removed from V and 4 bases from J, the gap between germline ends came to 10 bases. Per the germline V gene, CDR1 is SNHLY and CDR2 is FYNNEI. The CDR3, as DNA: TGTGCCAGCAGAATGGGCGATTACGAGCAGTACTTC. This gives the protein CASRMGDYEQYF.

The chain links TRBV19 to TRBJ1-1, with unresolved D. This CDR3 has 15 residues. The V gene's germline CDR1 is LNHDA and CDR2 SQIVND (reference sequence). The ends were cut back, 3 bases at V and 5 bases at J, with 16 bases in the middle. This CDR3 reads CASSIISTRATEAFF. The CDR3 nucleotides read TGTGCCAGTAGTATTATTTCGACGAGGGCGACTGAAGCTTTCTTT.

This chain joins TRBV19 and TRBJ2-1; D gene uncertain. V dropped 3 bases and J dropped 2 bases, with 8 bases sitting between them. Germline lookup yields CDR1 LNHDA and CDR2 SQIVND (reference sequence). CDR3 size: 14 residues. The CDR3 loop is CASSMGGPYNEQFF. The DNA for the CDR3 is TGTGCCAGTAGTATGGGCGGTCCCTACAATGAGCAGTTCTTC.

About this clone: Other DNA sequences of this sample code for an identical CDR3. The chain is built from TRBV9 and TRBJ2-3; D not certain. The germline gives CDR1 SGDLS, CDR2 YYNGEE. The CDR3 totals 12 residues. V lost 0 bases, J lost 3 bases, and 2 bases lay in between. The CDR3 spells CASSVGTDTQYF. In nucleotides, the CDR3 is TGTGCCAGCAGCGTAGGAACAGATACGCAGTATTTT.

V gene TRBV10-3 combines with J gene TRBJ2-5; D unresolved. This CDR3 is built from 12 residues. Trimming stripped 2 bases from V and 2 bases from J, with 3 bases between. Germline V lookup: CDR1 ENHRY, CDR2 SYGVKD. Here the CDR3 DNA reads TGTGCCATCAGTGAGCCTCAAGAGACCCAGTACTTC. Translation: CAISEPQETQYF.

The J gene is TRBJ2-7, the V gene TRBV9; maybe TRBD2 (5 bases). V was trimmed by 0 bases and J by 2 bases, leaving 15 bases between them. From germline, CDR1 is SGDLS and CDR2 YYNGEE. The CDR3 contains 16 residues. The CDR3 spells CASSVGGQPLPYEQYF. The CDR3, as DNA: TGTGCCAGCAGCGTAGGAGGGCAGCCTCTGCCCTACGAGCAGTACTTC.

The chain combines TRBV5-1 with TRBJ2-1, with 14 nucleotides matching TRBD2. Germline CDR1 SGHRS, CDR2 YFSETQ. The CDR3 spans 17 residues. V lost 3 bases and J lost 1; bases outside the gene matches: 3. The CDR3 here is CASSSGTSGSSYNEQFF. DNA for the CDR3: TGCGCCAGCAGCTCCGGGACTAGCGGGAGTTCCTACAATGAGCAGTTCTTC.

A remark on this clone: Other nucleotide sequences in the sample specify the same CDR3. The CDR3 bases are TGTGCCAGCAGTCCGGGACTAGCGGGCACCGGGGAGCTGTTTTTT. It yields the protein CASSPGLAGTGELFF. The chain recombines TRBV2 with TRBJ2-2, with 12 positions matching TRBD2. Germline V gene sequence: CDR1 SNHLY, CDR2 FYNNEI. The J segment lost 4 bases and the V segment lost 5 bases, leaving 2 bases of the junction unmatched. CDR3 length equals 15 residues.

V gene TRBV11-2 combines with J gene TRBJ2-7, with 8 nucleotides matching TRBD2. Germline assignment: CDR1 SGHAT and CDR2 FQNNGV. The V gene end was trimmed by 5 bases and the J gene end by 1 base; junction bases not matched to a gene: 7. The CDR3 has 15 residues. DNA of the CDR3: TGTGCCAGCAGCCGAGGACTAGCCCGATCCTACGAGCAGTACTTC. Amino acid sequence: CASSRGLARSYEQYF.

The chain joins TRBV6-5 to TRBJ1-4; the D gene is possibly TRBD1 (5 bases). Germline loops: CDR1 MNHEY, CDR2 SVGAGI. The CDR3 sequence is 16 residues long. The germline V and J ends were trimmed by 0 bases and 6 bases, with 14 bases remaining between them. Here the CDR3 reads CASSYSNRGRHEKLFF. CDR3 DNA sequence: TGTGCCAGCAGTTACTCGAATCGGGGGAGACATGAAAAACTGTTTTTT.

The genes are TRBV28 and TRBJ1-5, with 11 bases fitting TRBD1. This CDR3 is built from 17 residues. Germline CDR1 reads MDHEN; CDR2 reads SYDVKM. The V and J ends lost 6 bases and 3 bases, in that order; junction bases with no gene match: 10. The CDR3 nucleotides read TGTGCCAGCAGACAGGGGCCGGGACAGGGGGACAATCAGCCCCAGCATTTT. It is translated as CASRQGPGQGDNQPQHF. Drawing the rest from reference TRBV28 and TRBJ1-5, the complete variable domain is DVKVTQSSRYLVKRTGEKVFLECVQDMDHENMFWYRQDPGLGLRLIYFSYDVKMKEKGDIPEGYSVSREKKERFSLILESASTNQTSMYLCASRQGPGQGDNQPQHFGDGTRLSIL.

This chain uses TRBV7-9 with TRBJ2-3; a weak D match, TRBD2 (7 bases). CDR3 length: 15 residues. CDR1 and CDR2 (germline): SEHNR, FQNEAQ (reference sequence). The V gene lost 11 bases and the J gene lost 3 bases, with 21 bases spanning the gap. CDR3 amino acids: CASHWGGGATDTQYF. DNA of the CDR3: TGTGCCTCCCACTGGGGCGGGGGCGCGACAGATACGCAGTATTTT.

This clone has only one observation. This chain links TRBV7-5 with TRBJ2-7; the table calls TRBD2, which could not be checked here. TRBV7-5 is flagged as a pseudogene. This CDR3 spans 14 amino acids. The CDR3 DNA sequence: TGTGTCAGAAGCCGTAGCGGGAGAAGGGACGAGCAGTACTTC. Protein: CVRSRSGRRDEQYF.

This clone was seen just once. This chain connects TRBV30 to TRBJ1-1; the D is unclear. The germline CDR1 and CDR2 sequences are GTSNPN and SVGIG (reference sequence). Trimming left V 1 base short and J 2 bases short, with 8 bases between. CDR3 length: 13 amino acids. The CDR3 is CAWSGGRNTEAFF. DNA of the CDR3: TGTGCCTGGAGTGGTGGGAGAAACACTGAAGCTTTCTTT.

This rearrangement joins TRBV2 to TRBJ1-2; TRBD1 matches 9 bases. Germline V gene data show CDR1 as SNHLY and CDR2 as FYNNEI. The CDR3 sequence is 13 residues long. The junction had 7 bases not matched to a gene; V was cut back by 6 bases and J by 8 bases. CDR3 bases: TGTGCCAGCAGCTTACAGGGGGCGGGCGGCTACACCTTC. As protein: CASSLQGAGGYTF.